The 29 T cell receptor beta chains given below trace back to one sample, sequenced in a study of cytomegalovirus exposure and HLA in healthy donors. PCR primers comprised 60 Vbeta and 13 Jbeta primers. The assay was immunoSEQ multiplex PCR, and TCRdb's table has in-frame clones only and misses some. In the table there are fewer than 200,000 clones, 72% of which are singletons. Sequenced material: PBMCs. All receptors come from a human donor in good health.

This clone was counted a few times. V gene TRBV21-1 combines with J gene TRBJ2-7; the table assigns TRBD2, which was not confirmed against the DNA. TRBV21-1 is a listed pseudogene. The CDR3 is 15 residues long. Here the CDR3 reads CASSNERGRTYEQYF. The DNA of the CDR3 is TGTGCCAGCAGCAACGAACGGGGTCGCACCTACGAGCAGTACTTC.

With respect to this clone: This same CDR3 is encoded by further DNA sequences in the sample. The chain employs TRBV7-2 and TRBJ2-7; a possible D gene is TRBD1 (5 bases). The germline CDR1 and CDR2 sequences are SGHTA and FQGNSA. The CDR3 is 13 amino acids. V lost 3 bases and J 3 bases, leaving 9 bases between the germline ends. CDR3 protein: CASSLGRDYEQYF. The CDR3 region has the DNA TGTGCCAGCAGCTTGGGCAGGGACTACGAGCAGTACTTC.

This chain links TRBV2 with TRBJ2-7; 9 bases match TRBD1. The CDR3 totals 14 residues. CDR1 is SNHLY and CDR2 is FYNNEI in the germline V gene. V trimming: 3 bases; J trimming: 6 bases; junction bases outside the gene matches: 6. The DNA of the CDR3 is TGTGCCAGCAGTGAGGACAGGGGAATCGTCGAGCAGTACTTC. This encodes CASSEDRGIVEQYF.

The V call is TRBV6-5, the J call TRBJ2-7; TRBD2 agrees at 7 bases. This CDR3 has 15 amino acids. CDR1 is MNHEY, CDR2 SVGAGI, per germline. Germline trimming cut 1 base from V and 5 bases from J; bases unmatched to any gene: 8. In DNA form, the CDR3 reads TGTGCCAGCAGTTACTACAGCGGGGCTTCCCACGAGCAGTACTTC. This encodes CASSYYSGASHEQYF.

The CDR3 DNA reads as TGTGCCAGCTCAGCCGGGACTAGCGGGGGGTCCCAAGAGACCCAGTACTTC. Protein product: CASSAGTSGGSQETQYF. This chain links TRBV18 with TRBJ2-5, with TRBD2 identical over 15 bases. The germline V gene has CDR1 KGHSH and CDR2 LQKENI. The CDR3 is 17 residues long. V trimming: 5 bases; J trimming: 1 base; junction bases outside the gene matches: 5.

The rearrangement links TRBV11-1 to TRBJ1-1; D perhaps matches TRBD1 (5 bases). Germline lookup yields CDR1 SGHAT and CDR2 FQDESV (reference sequence). CDR3 length: 13 residues. V was cut by 1 base and J by 5 bases, with 8 bases left in between. The CDR3 DNA is TGTGCCAGCAGCTTAGGGGCAGGGACTGAAGCTTTCTTT. Protein sequence: CASSLGAGTEAFF.

The V and J genes are TRBV5-1 and TRBJ1-2, with 9 bases matching TRBD1. This CDR3 contains 14 residues. V dropped 0 bases and J dropped 6; count of bases not matched to a gene: 3. Germline assignment: CDR1 SGHRS and CDR2 YFSETQ. The CDR3 is CASSLGGQGDGYTF. CDR3 bases: TGCGCCAGCAGCTTGGGGGGACAGGGAGATGGCTACACCTTC.

This clone was seen only a few times. This chain uses TRBV13 with TRBJ2-2; no firm D call. Germline-derived CDR1 and CDR2 are PRHDT and FYEKMQ (reference sequence). This CDR3 contains 14 residues. With 0 bases removed from V and 5 bases from J, the gap between germline ends came to 7 bases. The CDR3 DNA reads TGTGCCAGCAGCTTAGGCCGCACAACCGGGGAGCTGTTTTTT. Its translation is CASSLGRTTGELFF.

The chain joins TRBV7-2 to TRBJ2-2, with no clear D. The germline CDR1 and CDR2 sequences are SGHTA and FQGNSA. The V end was cut by 5 bases, the J end by 0 bases, with 10 bases between. The CDR3 is 15 residues long. CDR3 residues: CASSPRVSNTGELFF. Here the CDR3 DNA reads TGTGCCAGCAGCCCGCGTGTTTCGAACACCGGGGAGCTGTTTTTT.

This clone appeared a single time. The CDR3 nucleotides are TGTGCCAGCAGCTTGGGGACAGGGGAGGCGCACGAGCAGTACTTC. This encodes CASSLGTGEAHEQYF. This chain joins TRBV5-6 and TRBJ2-7; TRBD1 agrees at 9 bases. CDR3 length equals 15 residues. The V gene end was trimmed by 0 bases and the J gene end by 5 bases; junction bases not matched to a gene: 6. Germline assignment: CDR1 SGHDT and CDR2 YYEEEE.

The CDR3 sequence: CASSEVVGPYEQYF. The CDR3 nucleotides are TGTGCCAGCAGTGAGGTCGTGGGGCCCTACGAGCAGTACTTC. The V gene is TRBV2, the J gene TRBJ2-7, with D perhaps matching TRBD1 (5 bases). The CDR3 extends over 14 amino acids. CDR1 and CDR2 from the germline V gene are SNHLY and FYNNEI. V was shortened by 3 bases and J by 2 bases, with 11 bases between the two germline ends. The full variable domain, in which reference TRBV2 and TRBJ2-7 provide the parts outside the CDR3, is EPEVTQTPSHQVTQMGQEVILRCVPISNHLYFYWYRQILGQKVEFLVSFYNNEISEKSEIFDDQFSVERPDGSNFTLKIRSTKLEDSAMYFCASSEVVGPYEQYFGPGTRLTVT.

The rearrangement uses TRBV19 and TRBJ2-5, with 9 nucleotides matching TRBD1. V dropped 5 bases and J dropped 5; count of bases not matched to a gene: 12. Per the germline V gene, CDR1 is LNHDA and CDR2 is SQIVND (reference sequence). CDR3 size: 16 residues. The CDR3 DNA follows: TGTGCCAGTAGTCAACCCGGGACAGGGATTCCGGAGACCCAGTACTTC. Translating it yields CASSQPGTGIPETQYF.

The chain employs TRBV19 and TRBJ1-5; the D is unclear. The CDR3 is 14 residues long. The V gene lost 6 bases and the J gene lost 4 bases, with 13 bases spanning the gap. The germline V gene has CDR1 LNHDA and CDR2 SQIVND (reference sequence). Here the CDR3 DNA reads TGTGCCAGTAGCCTCAGAGGCGGGAATCAGCCCCAGCATTTT. Protein: CASSLRGGNQPQHF. Based on the CDR3 plus reference TRBV19 and TRBJ1-5, the full variable domain is DGGITQSPKYLFRKEGQNVTLSCEQNLNHDAMYWYRQDPGQGLRLIYYSQIVNDFQKGDIAEGYSVSREKKESFPLTVTSAQKNPTAFYLCASSLRGGNQPQHFGDGTRLSIL.

The chain recombines TRBV29-1 with TRBJ1-2, with TRBD1 as a possible D gene (5 bases). The CDR3 covers 13 residues. CDR1 is SQVTM, CDR2 ANQGSEA, per germline. Trimming stripped 4 bases from V and 3 bases from J, with 12 bases between. CDR3 sequence (DNA): TGCAGCGTTGGTCGACGGGGGTACTATGGCTACACCTTC. Translating gives CSVGRRGYYGYTF.

This sequence joins TRBV20-1 and TRBJ1-2; a weak D match, TRBD1 (6 bases). The CDR3 runs to 11 residues. Trimming cost V 4 bases and J 11 bases, with 14 bases left between them. Germline loops: CDR1 DFQATT, CDR2 SNEGSKA (reference sequence). CDR3 region: CSATRRGEYTF. CDR3 DNA sequence: TGCAGTGCTACACGCAGGGGAGAGTACACCTTC.

The chain links TRBV19 to TRBJ1-1; 10 bases align to TRBD1. CDR3 length: 16 amino acids. The ends lost 4 bases at V and 1 base at J; junction bases unmatched: 6. The germline V gene has CDR1 LNHDA and CDR2 SQIVND (reference sequence). The CDR3: CASSRDRGLQNTEAFF. CDR3 bases: TGTGCCAGTAGTAGGGACAGGGGCCTACAGAACACTGAAGCTTTCTTT.

This chain joins TRBV27 and TRBJ1-1; D not certain. CDR1 MNHEY and CDR2 SMNVEV come from the germline V gene (reference sequence). This CDR3 region has 17 residues. Trimming shortened V by 6 bases and J by 0 bases, and 20 bases separated the two germline ends. The CDR3 DNA reads TGTGCCAGCAGAGCGGCGCCCCCCACACTCATGAACACTGAAGCTTTCTTT. It yields the protein CASRAAPPTLMNTEAFF.

This clone was picked up a small number of times. In DNA, the CDR3 is TGTGCCAGCAGTGGTGCGGTAGGGACAGCCTACGAGCAGTACTTC. It encodes CASSGAVGTAYEQYF. The chain joins TRBV25-1 to TRBJ2-7, with 7 bases identical to TRBD1. The CDR3 length is 15 residues. The trim removed 4 bases at V and 2 bases at J, leaving 8 bases unmatched. Per the germline V gene, CDR1 is MGHDK and CDR2 is SYGVNS.

J is TRBJ2-7 and V is TRBV5-4; TRBD2 aligns across 8 bases. V trimming: 0 bases; J trimming: 0 bases; junction bases outside the gene matches: 5. Germline loops: CDR1 SGHNT, CDR2 YYREEE (reference sequence). The CDR3 spans 16 residues. CDR3 loop: CASSLASGGTSYEQYF. As DNA, the CDR3 is TGTGCCAGCAGCTTGGCGAGCGGGGGAACCTCCTACGAGCAGTACTTC.

The chain has TRBV7-3 and TRBJ2-7, with 12 bases that match TRBD2. The V gene end was trimmed by 6 bases and the J gene end by 3 bases; junction bases not matched to a gene: 6. CDR1 is SGHTA, CDR2 FQGTGA, per germline. The CDR3 sequence is 15 residues long. The CDR3 DNA sequence: TGTGCCAGCAGGGTTTTGACTAGCGGGGGCTACGAGCAGTACTTC. Translation gives CASRVLTSGGYEQYF.

The chain uses TRBV4-3 and TRBJ2-1; D not resolved. In germline, CDR1 is LGHNA, CDR2 YSLEER. V dropped 2 bases and J dropped 10 bases, with 12 bases sitting between them. The CDR3 is 13 amino acids. CDR3 nucleotide sequence: TGCGCCAGCAGCCAAATCGGGTCCTTCGAGCAGTTCTTC. Its protein is CASSQIGSFEQFF.

The chain has TRBV23-1 and TRBJ2-7; D call uncertain. Being an ORF, TRBV23-1 has a function that is uncertain. This CDR3 has 10 amino acids. Trimming stripped 9 bases from V and 6 bases from J, with 9 bases between. CDR3: CASSSVEQYF. The CDR3 DNA sequence: TGCGCCAGTAGTTCCGTCGAGCAGTACTTC.

This clone was found once. The rearrangement uses TRBV6-5 and TRBJ1-1, with D possibly TRBD1 on 6 matching bases. In germline, CDR1 is MNHEY, CDR2 SVGAGI. Trimming stripped 5 bases from V and 8 bases from J, with 9 bases between. The CDR3 contains 11 residues. CDR3 sequence: CASSRDREAFF. Written as DNA, the CDR3 is TGTGCCAGCAGTCGCGACAGGGAAGCTTTCTTT.

The J gene is TRBJ2-7, the V gene TRBV11-3, with D perhaps matching TRBD1 (6 bases). The CDR3 has 12 amino acids. V was cut by 5 bases and J by 3 bases, with 8 bases left in between. Germline lookup yields CDR1 SGHNT and CDR2 YENEEA. The CDR3 region has the DNA TGTGCCAGCAGCGAGGGGGACTACGAGCAGTACTTC. Its translation is CASSEGDYEQYF. The variable domain in full, with the rest retrieved from reference TRBV11-3 and TRBJ2-7, is EAGVVQSPRYKIIEKKQPVAFWCNPISGHNTLYWYLQNLGQGPELLIRYENEEAVDDSQLPKDRFSAERLKGVDSTLKIQPAELGDSAVYLCASSEGDYEQYFGPGTRLTVT.

This chain links TRBV5-1 with TRBJ2-1; the D gene is possibly TRBD2 (5 bases). The CDR3 is 13 residues long. CDR1 SGHRS and CDR2 YFSETQ come from the germline V gene. V lost 4 bases and J 1 base, leaving 6 bases between the germline ends. In nucleotides, the CDR3 is TGCGCCAGCAGCCGGGGATCCTACAATGAGCAGTTCTTC. It codes for CASSRGSYNEQFF.

This chain joins TRBV30 and TRBJ2-7; D might be TRBD2 (7 bases). Germline values: CDR1 GTSNPN, CDR2 SVGIG (reference sequence). The V gene lost 0 bases and the J gene lost 2 bases, with 20 bases spanning the gap. This CDR3 has 17 residues. In nucleotides, the CDR3 is TGTGCCTGGAGTGTACCGGTGGGGGGGCGACGAGCCTACGAGCAGTACTTC. It codes for CAWSVPVGGRRAYEQYF.

DNA of the CDR3: TGTGCCAGCAGTGAAATCACTCTCTCTGGAAACACCATATATTTT. This gives the protein CASSEITLSGNTIYF. The rearrangement joins TRBV6-1 to TRBJ1-3; D is uncertain. This CDR3 has 15 amino acids. Germline CDR1 is MNHNS and CDR2 is SASEGT. V was pared by 2 bases and J by 0 bases, with 8 bases between.

This clone came up once. The chain uses TRBV9 and TRBJ2-1; TRBD2 might be the D (6 bases). The CDR3 is 16 residues long. CDR1 SGDLS and CDR2 YYNGEE come from the germline V gene. V dropped 0 bases and J dropped 3 bases, with 13 bases sitting between them. CDR3 loop: CASSVAGENYYNEQFF. The CDR3 nucleotides read TGTGCCAGCAGCGTAGCGGGGGAAAACTACTACAATGAGCAGTTCTTC.

V is TRBV30 and J is TRBJ2-7; D uncertain. With 2 bases removed from V and 1 base from J, the gap between germline ends came to 9 bases. This CDR3 is built from 13 residues. CDR1 is GTSNPN, CDR2 SVGIG, per germline (reference sequence). The CDR3 loop reads CAWSFDTSYEQYF. As DNA, the CDR3 is TGTGCCTGGAGTTTCGACACGTCCTACGAGCAGTACTTC.